These T cell receptor beta chains were read from a single sample in a study of blood T cell repertoires in COVID-19. Repertoires were generated with immunoSEQ multiplex PCR, while TCRdb's copy carries only in-frame clones and drops some. The sample yields around 220,000 clones, 84% seen once. Sequencing used PBMCs or T cells enriched from blood (not recorded which). These receptor sequences come from a woman in her 40s who had recovered from COVID-19. Each CDR3 is given with its conserved first and last residue. The order of the fields is CDR3 protein, CDR3 DNA, V gene, J gene, clone size, D gene. D genes are given only for firm matches. For some rows the clone size is stated as once, few or many, or as a class when expanded; others skip it.

CDR3 protein: CAISEFSYSTDTQYF; CDR3 DNA: TGTGCCATCAGTGAGTTCTCCTATAGCACAGATACGCAGTATTTT; V gene: TRBV10-3; J gene: TRBJ2-3; clone size: .; D gene: .
CDR3 protein: CASTPLARSMNTQYF; CDR3 DNA: TGTGCCAGCACCCCCCTAGCGAGGAGCATGAATACGCAGTATTTT; V gene: TRBV9; J gene: TRBJ2-3; clone size: once; D gene: .
CDR3 protein: CASSSQGGMGYTF; CDR3 DNA: TGTGCCAGCAGTTCACAGGGTGGGATGGGCTACACCTTC; V gene: TRBV6-5; J gene: TRBJ1-2; clone size: .; D gene: .
CDR3 protein: CASSRTRSYEQYF; CDR3 DNA: TGTGCCAGCAGCCGGACTCGCTCCTACGAGCAGTACTTC; V gene: TRBV7-2; J gene: TRBJ2-7; clone size: .; D gene: .
CDR3 protein: CASSYGTSRSLNEQFF; CDR3 DNA: TGTGCCAGCAGTTACGGGACTAGCAGGTCCCTCAATGAGCAGTTCTTC; V gene: TRBV6-2/TRBV6-3; J gene: TRBJ2-1; clone size: .; D gene: TRBD2
CDR3 protein: CAFQTLRALSTGELFF; CDR3 DNA: TGTGCCTTCCAAACCTTGAGGGCTCTGAGCACCGGGGAGCTGTTTTTT; V gene: TRBV30; J gene: TRBJ2-2; clone size: .; D gene: .
CDR3 protein: CASSQQLAATDTQYF; CDR3 DNA: TGTGCCAGCAGCCAACAATTAGCGGCTACAGATACGCAGTATTTT; V gene: TRBV11-3; J gene: TRBJ2-3; clone size: .; D gene: .
CDR3 protein: CASSPRVSLLTNEKLFF; CDR3 DNA: TGTGCCAGCAGTCCCCGGGTCTCCCTTTTAACTAATGAAAAACTGTTTTTT; V gene: TRBV28; J gene: TRBJ1-4; clone size: .; D gene: .
CDR3 protein: CATSRETGGYGYTF; CDR3 DNA: TGTGCCACCAGCAGAGAGACAGGGGGATATGGCTACACCTTC; V gene: TRBV15; J gene: TRBJ1-2; clone size: few; D gene: TRBD1
CDR3 protein: CASSQVQSNYGYTF; CDR3 DNA: TGTGCCAGCAGCCAAGTTCAGTCTAACTATGGCTACACCTTC; V gene: TRBV3-1/TRBV3-2; J gene: TRBJ1-2; clone size: few; D gene: .
CDR3 protein: CASSLDSSNSPLHF; CDR3 DNA: TGTGCCAGCAGCTTAGACAGTAGTAATTCACCCCTCCACTTT; V gene: TRBV7-6; J gene: TRBJ1-6; clone size: .; D gene: .
CDR3 protein: CASSRGTGINQPQHF; CDR3 DNA: TGTGCCAGCAGTAGAGGGACAGGGATCAATCAGCCCCAGCATTTT; V gene: TRBV28; J gene: TRBJ1-5; clone size: few; D gene: TRBD1
CDR3 protein: CASSLRGTPGYEQYF; CDR3 DNA: TGTGCCAGCAGCTTAAGGGGGACACCAGGCTACGAGCAGTACTTC; V gene: TRBV27; J gene: TRBJ2-7; clone size: .; D gene: .
CDR3 protein: CASSSIAAPYEQYF; CDR3 DNA: TGCGCCAGCAGCTCAATAGCGGCCCCCTACGAGCAGTACTTC; V gene: TRBV5-1; J gene: TRBJ2-7; clone size: .; D gene: .
CDR3 protein: CASSPQRDVREQFF; CDR3 DNA: TGCGCCAGCAGCCCCCAGCGGGATGTACGGGAGCAGTTCTTC; V gene: TRBV5-1; J gene: TRBJ2-1; clone size: once; D gene: TRBD2
CDR3 protein: CASRGWDRVNYGYTF; CDR3 DNA: TGTGCCAGCAGGGGGTGGGACAGGGTTAACTATGGCTACACCTTC; V gene: TRBV2; J gene: TRBJ1-2; clone size: .; D gene: TRBD1
CDR3 protein: CASSMGGGELFF; CDR3 DNA: TGTGCCAGTAGTATGGGGGGCGGGGAGCTGTTTTTT; V gene: TRBV19; J gene: TRBJ2-2; clone size: .; D gene: .
CDR3 protein: CASSELSVTGELFF; CDR3 DNA: TGTGCCAGCAGTGAGTTGTCGGTAACCGGGGAGCTGTTTTTT; V gene: TRBV2; J gene: TRBJ2-2; clone size: .; D gene: .
CDR3 protein: CASSVDWSSSGNTIYF; CDR3 DNA: TGTGCCAGCAGCGTAGATTGGAGTAGTTCTGGAAACACCATATATTTT; V gene: TRBV9; J gene: TRBJ1-3; clone size: .; D gene: .
CDR3 protein: CASSLGQRGAEAFF; CDR3 DNA: TGTGCCAGCAGCTTGGGACAGAGAGGCGCTGAAGCTTTCTTT; V gene: TRBV7-9; J gene: TRBJ1-1; clone size: .; D gene: TRBD1
CDR3 protein: CAISELAGGNEQFF; CDR3 DNA: TGTGCCATCAGTGAGCTAGCGGGAGGTAATGAGCAGTTCTTC; V gene: TRBV10-3; J gene: TRBJ2-1; clone size: .; D gene: TRBD2
CDR3 protein: CASSLLGELTRNEKLFF; CDR3 DNA: TGTGCCAGCAGCTTATTAGGGGAACTGACCCGCAATGAAAAACTGTTTTTT; V gene: TRBV11-2; J gene: TRBJ1-4; clone size: once; D gene: .
CDR3 protein: CASSEWGLGGEKLFF; CDR3 DNA: TGTGCCAGCAGTGAATGGGGGCTCGGAGGCGAAAAACTGTTTTTT; V gene: TRBV25-1; J gene: TRBJ1-4; clone size: .; D gene: .
CDR3 protein: CASSEWGNTDTQYF; CDR3 DNA: TGCGCCAGCAGTGAGTGGGGCAACACAGATACGCAGTATTTT; V gene: TRBV10-1; J gene: TRBJ2-3; clone size: .; D gene: .
CDR3 protein: CASSLGQGAGYGYTF; CDR3 DNA: TGTGCCAGCAGCCTGGGACAGGGGGCGGGCTATGGCTACACCTTC; V gene: TRBV7-2; J gene: TRBJ1-2; clone size: .; D gene: TRBD1
CDR3 protein: CASSKAFRTEETQYF; CDR3 DNA: TGTGCCAGCAGCAAAGCGTTTAGGACAGAAGAGACCCAGTACTTC; V gene: TRBV21-1; J gene: TRBJ2-5; clone size: .; D gene: .
CDR3 protein: CASSSAPGRTEGETQYF; CDR3 DNA: TGTGCCAGCAGTTCAGCTCCGGGACGGACGGAGGGAGAGACCCAGTACTTC; V gene: TRBV28; J gene: TRBJ2-5; clone size: .; D gene: .
CDR3 protein: CASSLQGAKNIQYF; CDR3 DNA: TGTGCCAGCAGCCTGCAGGGGGCCAAAAACATTCAGTACTTC; V gene: TRBV7-9; J gene: TRBJ2-4; clone size: .; D gene: .
CDR3 protein: CASNDRDEQYF; CDR3 DNA: TGTGCCAGCAACGACAGGGACGAGCAGTACTTC; V gene: TRBV2; J gene: TRBJ2-7; clone size: .; D gene: TRBD1
CDR3 protein: CASSQTGNSGNTIYF; CDR3 DNA: TGCGCCAGCAGCCAGACAGGGAACTCTGGAAACACCATATATTTT; V gene: TRBV5-1; J gene: TRBJ1-3; clone size: .; D gene: TRBD1
CDR3 protein: CASSPFGGVGSGELFF; CDR3 DNA: TGTGCCAGCAGCCCCTTCGGGGGAGTCGGTTCCGGGGAGCTGTTTTTT; V gene: TRBV5-4; J gene: TRBJ2-2; clone size: .; D gene: .
CDR3 protein: CASSYRGKGYEQYF; CDR3 DNA: TGTGCCAGCAGTTACCGAGGGAAGGGCTACGAGCAGTACTTC; V gene: TRBV6-5; J gene: TRBJ2-7; clone size: .; D gene: .
CDR3 protein: CASSWELAGMNTGELFF; CDR3 DNA: TGTGCCAGCAGCTGGGAGCTAGCGGGGATGAACACCGGGGAGCTGTTTTTT; V gene: TRBV11-3; J gene: TRBJ2-2; clone size: .; D gene: TRBD2
CDR3 protein: CASGSEEDTQYF; CDR3 DNA: TGTGCCAGCGGAAGCGAGGAAGATACGCAGTATTTT; V gene: TRBV9; J gene: TRBJ2-3; clone size: .; D gene: .
CDR3 protein: CASRSRVRPFGYTF; CDR3 DNA: TGTGCCAGCCGGAGTCGGGTTAGGCCTTTCGGCTACACCTTC; V gene: TRBV19; J gene: TRBJ1-2; clone size: .; D gene: .
CDR3 protein: CASSFPRDTEAFF; CDR3 DNA: TGTGCCAGCAGCTTCCCCAGGGACACTGAAGCTTTCTTT; V gene: TRBV5-6; J gene: TRBJ1-1; clone size: once; D gene: .
CDR3 protein: CAWSEGVYADTQYF; CDR3 DNA: TGTGCCTGGAGTGAGGGAGTTTATGCAGATACGCAGTATTTT; V gene: TRBV30; J gene: TRBJ2-3; clone size: .; D gene: .
CDR3 protein: CASSEREETQYF; CDR3 DNA: TGTGCCAGCAGTGAGAGAGAAGAGACCCAGTACTTC; V gene: TRBV6-1; J gene: TRBJ2-5; clone size: .; D gene: .
CDR3 protein: CAWSAGTLNQPQHF; CDR3 DNA: TGTGCCTGGAGTGCTGGGACACTCAATCAGCCCCAGCATTTT; V gene: TRBV30; J gene: TRBJ1-5; clone size: .; D gene: .
CDR3 protein: CASARLALSTDTQYF; CDR3 DNA: TGCGCCAGCGCCCGACTAGCGCTTAGCACAGATACGCAGTATTTT; V gene: TRBV5-1; J gene: TRBJ2-3; clone size: .; D gene: TRBD2
CDR3 protein: CASREIGGTGELFF; CDR3 DNA: TGTGCCAGCAGAGAGATCGGGGGCACCGGGGAGCTGTTTTTT; V gene: TRBV9; J gene: TRBJ2-2; clone size: .; D gene: .
CDR3 protein: CASSGPGQGFHEQYF; CDR3 DNA: TGTGCCAGCAGCGGACCGGGACAGGGGTTCCACGAGCAGTACTTC; V gene: TRBV9; J gene: TRBJ2-7; clone size: .; D gene: TRBD1
CDR3 protein: CASSIRQGRGETQYF; CDR3 DNA: TGTGCCAGCAGTATCCGACAGGGGAGAGGAGAGACCCAGTACTTC; V gene: TRBV28; J gene: TRBJ2-5; clone size: .; D gene: TRBD1
CDR3 protein: CASSSDSAYEQYF; CDR3 DNA: TGTGCCAGCAGTTCGGACAGCGCCTACGAGCAGTACTTC; V gene: TRBV12-3/TRBV12-4; J gene: TRBJ2-7; clone size: once; D gene: .
CDR3 protein: CASSFDAGNGNQPQHF; CDR3 DNA: TGTGCCAGCAGCTTCGACGCGGGGAACGGCAATCAGCCCCAGCATTTT; V gene: TRBV11-2; J gene: TRBJ1-5; clone size: .; D gene: .
CDR3 protein: CASSSRQGGPNSPLHF; CDR3 DNA: TGTGCCAGCAGCTCCCGACAGGGGGGTCCTAATTCACCCCTCCACTTT; V gene: TRBV5-4; J gene: TRBJ1-6; clone size: .; D gene: TRBD1
CDR3 protein: CASSPRWVAGVYEQYF; CDR3 DNA: TGTGCCAGCAGTCCGCGGTGGGTAGCGGGAGTCTACGAGCAGTACTTC; V gene: TRBV28; J gene: TRBJ2-7; clone size: .; D gene: TRBD2